The entry below describes one T cell receptor beta chain. Its antigen is unidentified. TCRdb re-derived calls from the RT-PCR reads in MiXCR, one entry per CDR3 protein. The data show about 780,000 distinct CDR3 sequences, 18% seen once. These data belong to a study of response to subunit inactivated influenza vaccine. Study-wide results and limits: The authors put forward the suggestion that each seasonal influenza vaccination may bring in only a limited number of new T cells.

Germline CDR1 MNHNS, CDR2 SASEGT. The V and J ends lost 5 bases and 0 bases respectively, with 19 bases between them. The CDR3 has 17 amino acids. V usage is TRBV6-1 and J usage is TRBJ1-2, with D possibly being TRBD1 (6 bases). The receptor's source is a man aged 45-65 years who received an inactivated influenza vaccine. The specimen was PBMCs from blood, collected 4 to 6 days after vaccination. This chain's CDR3 is CASSTKIQGIANYGYTF. CDR3 nucleotide sequence: TGTGCCAGCAGTACCAAAATACAGGGAATAGCTAACTATGGCTACACCTTC.